This T cell receptor beta chain was identified in a study of OX40 agonist ivuxolimab in advanced cancers. At the level of the whole study: Ivuxolimab was an agonistic, fully human IgG2 monoclonal antibody directed against OX40 (CD134), a costimulatory receptor. Intravenous ivuxolimab was administered to patients every 2 weeks at six dose levels: 0.01, 0.1, 0.3, 1.5, 3 and 10 mg/kg. Of the roughly 54 patients in dose escalation, some 19 had hepatocellular carcinoma, about 15 had melanoma, 9 had renal cell carcinoma and 9 had head and neck cancer. In the dose-escalation cohort, approximately 82% of patients were male, and the mean age was around 65 years with a range of roughly 20 to 80. Prior anti-PD-1, anti-PD-L1 or anti-CTLA-4 therapy was permitted, and checkpoint inhibitors had been received by less than 45% of dose-escalation patients. Partial responses occurred in three dose-escalation patients, of whom one had hepatocellular carcinoma and two had cutaneous melanoma. Peripheral TCRbeta sequencing aimed to test whether ivuxolimab altered TCR sequence diversity and caused clonal T-cell expansion. The monotherapy dose-escalation portion (N ≈ 50 patients) of the phase I ivuxolimab trial is reported in the paper. The research as a whole found: At doses from 0.1 to 3.0 mg/kg, clonal expansion was seen in both CD4+ and CD8+ blood T cells between baseline and week 6. On average, CD8+ T cells showed more expanded clones than CD4+ T cells after ivuxolimab. The antigen specificity of the peripheral T cells that underwent clonal expansion was not determined. In the 0.1-3.0 mg/kg groups, partial responders were among the patients with the lowest normalized peripheral clonal expansion, particularly in CD8+ T cells. Low levels of normalized T-cell clonal expansion were also shown by some nonresponding patients.

The trial excluded patients who had a history of autoimmune disease or were on systemic immunosuppression. Peripheral blood for TCR sequencing was collected from all dose cohorts at baseline, on cycle 4 day 1, and on cycle 7 day 1. The samples were drawn from a first-in-human, open-label, multicenter phase I dose-escalation trial of ivuxolimab. Adults with locally advanced or metastatic melanoma, renal cell carcinoma, hepatocellular carcinoma or head and neck squamous cell carcinoma were enrolled in the trial. Before TCR sequencing, CD4+ and CD8+ T cells were separately sorted from peripheral blood. Genomic DNA was isolated from the sorted cells so that the TCRbeta CDR3 region could be sequenced. TCRbeta CDR3 regions were sequenced using the immunoSEQ Assay. This is the immuneACCESS table as TCRdb keeps it, with only in-frame sequences that have V and J called. A part of the clones is gone; compared with another copy, unresolved V genes explain less than half, and the rest is unexplained. This sample lists around 76,000 clones; roughly 85% were detected once. Of the sample, 2.8% falls within the top ten clones.

Details on this clone: What antigen it recognizes has not been identified. No much larger clone is present one base from it, and per-base qualities are unavailable.

The source was CD4+ or CD8+ T cells sorted from blood, collected in a trial of the OX40 agonist ivuxolimab. This receptor was taken from an adult with an advanced solid tumor such as melanoma, head and neck, liver or kidney cancer.

The CDR3 loop reads CASSRDRAYEQYF. The DNA sequence is TGTGCCAGCAGTCGGGACAGAGCCTACGAGCAGTACTTC. The rearrangement joined TRBV11-1 to TRBJ2-7; a stretch of 7 junction bases matches TRBD1. Here V drops 6 bases and J drops 2 bases, and the junction holds 4 bases not matched to any gene. Taken from cysteine to phenylalanine, the CDR3 has 13 residues. The entry retains the CDR3 DNA only, 39 bases that are in frame from base 1. The CDR1 and CDR2 encoded by the germline V gene (reference sequence) are SGHAT and FQDESV.